This T cell receptor (beta chain) comes out of a study of shared clonotypes between healthy human individuals. General study results and limits: Collection of samples was limited to blood; tissue repertoires likely differ. Investigators expected sequencing depth to affect clonotype sharing among donors.

Measured with immunoSEQ multiplex PCR; TCRdb has only the in-frame clones, and not every one. The sample yields hundreds of thousands of clones, around 77% seen once. Note on this clone: What it recognizes is unknown.

Sequenced: PBMCs. The TCR was taken from a woman in her forties in good health. Some clones in this sample may be carry-over from other donors' samples.

The CDR3 spells CASSGVNYGYTF. In nucleotides, the CDR3 is TGTGCCAGCAGTGGCGTTAACTATGGCTACACCTTC. V usage is TRBV2 and J usage is TRBJ1-2; D remains unclear. Germline V gives CDR1 SNHLY, CDR2 FYNNEI. The CDR3 totals 12 residues. V was trimmed by 4 bases and J by 1 base, leaving 4 bases between them.